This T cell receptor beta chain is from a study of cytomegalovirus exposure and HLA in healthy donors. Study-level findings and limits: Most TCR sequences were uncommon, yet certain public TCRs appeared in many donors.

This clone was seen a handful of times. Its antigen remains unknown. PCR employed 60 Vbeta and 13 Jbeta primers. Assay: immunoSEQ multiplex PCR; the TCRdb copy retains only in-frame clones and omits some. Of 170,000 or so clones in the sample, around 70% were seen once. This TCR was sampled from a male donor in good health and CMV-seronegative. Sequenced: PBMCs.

The CDR3 sequence: CASSSNGQGQETQYF. The CDR3 DNA reads as TGCGCCAGCAGCTCGAACGGACAGGGGCAAGAGACCCAGTACTTC. The rearrangement uses TRBV5-1 and TRBJ2-5, with 9 bases matching TRBD1. Germline CDR1 and CDR2: SGHRS and YFSETQ. This CDR3 spans 15 amino acids. V shed 3 bases and J 2 bases; nucleotides not matched to a gene: 5.